The rows below give T cell receptor beta chains drawn from one sample of a study of T cell responses to AZD1222 COVID-19 vaccine. Repertoires were generated with immunoSEQ multiplex PCR, while TCRdb's copy carries only in-frame clones and drops some. The profile shows 85,000 to 130,000 clones, 90% of them singletons. This specimen was peripheral blood, taken 28 days after the second AZD1222 dose. Every receptor here comes from an adult who received the AZD1222 COVID-19 vaccine. Both conserved end residues are part of each CDR3.

j_gene,v_gene,CDR3aa
TRBJ2-3,TRBV7-3,CASSLRPGGADTQYF
TRBJ1-5,TRBV6-2/TRBV6-3,CASSLMARPPHF
TRBJ2-4,TRBV12-3/TRBV12-4,CASRYLGGDIQYF
TRBJ1-2,TRBV29-1,CSVEDQGGAYTF
TRBJ1-1,TRBV4-3,CASSQDPGETEAFF
TRBJ1-2,TRBV9,CASSVDSNAYGYTF
TRBJ2-7,TRBV7-9,CASSRDRAYEQYF
TRBJ2-3,TRBV19,CASSIPGGVNTQYF
TRBJ1-5,TRBV6-5,CASKGPDPPQHF
TRBJ2-7,TRBV27,CASSFPGREQYF
TRBJ2-7,TRBV7-3,CASSLLGSSYEQYF
TRBJ2-7,TRBV28,CASRPRTGTYEQYF
TRBJ1-2,TRBV27,CASRSPGRQGAFGYTF
TRBJ2-7,TRBV14,CASSQGYEQYF
TRBJ2-7,TRBV4-1,CASSQGPGVDEQYF
TRBJ2-2,TRBV7-2,CASASIGGGTGELFF
TRBJ2-7,TRBV9,CASSVGAGVSYEQYF
TRBJ2-7,TRBV7-6,CASSPTSGGSPADF
TRBJ2-7,TRBV27,CASSLHTSYEQYF
TRBJ2-1,TRBV6-5,CASSYEGAGINEQFF
TRBJ2-7,TRBV6-1,CASSEAWGSYEQYF
TRBJ2-2,TRBV7-2,CASSLVGGGRTGKLFF
TRBJ1-2,TRBV29-1,CSVGRGSGYTF